This TCR beta chain was identified during a study of T cell repertoires in cytomegalovirus infection. On the study more broadly: Public TCR beta signatures marked donors with CMV infection and the matching HLA.

The germline CDR1 and CDR2 sequences are SGHVS and FNYEAQ. This CDR3 is built from 13 residues. The ends were cut back, 10 bases at V and 6 bases at J, with 18 bases in the middle. A single record per CDR3 protein comes from TCRdb applying MiXCR to the reads. In the table there are approximately 630,000 distinct CDR3 sequences, about 24% of which are singletons. Study findings and constraints: Identification of carriers of CMV plus the relevant HLA was achieved through cumulative public TCR beta family frequency. The study found HLA-C-restricted CMV-specific TCR beta clonotypes dominating the ex vivo response.

As to this clonotype: Its antigen is not known. One base away lies a much larger clone, so this may be a sequencing read error.

The chain recombines TRBV7-6 with TRBJ1-2; D may be TRBD1 (5 bases). The TCR sequence derives from a human donor in good health (CMV status not recorded). Some clones in this sample may be carry-over from other donors' samples. The material sequenced was CD8+ T cells from PBMCs. CDR3 DNA: TGTGCCAACAGACCTGATCAGGGACATGGCTACACCTTC. Protein product: CANRPDQGHGYTF. Full variable domain (rest looked up from reference TRBV7-6 and TRBJ1-2): GAGVSQSPRYKVTKRGQDVALRCDPISGHVSLYWYRQALGQGPEFLTYFNYEAQQDKSGLPNDRFSAERPEGSISTLTIQRTEQRDSAMYRCANRPDQGHGYTFGSGTRLTVV.